The 27 T cell receptor beta chains reported below all come from one sample, sequenced in a study of blood T cell repertoires in COVID-19. The data were produced by immunoSEQ multiplex PCR, yet TCRdb's version contains in-frame clones alone and is incomplete. The table records roughly 230,000 clones, 70% to 90% of them present only once. The specimen sequenced was peripheral blood. The receptor set was obtained from an older woman with active or convalescent COVID-19.

This clone was observed a few times. This chain connects TRBV11-3 to TRBJ1-2; possibly TRBD1 for D (6 bases). Between the trimmed V and J ends, which lost 5 bases and 1 base, there was a span of 8 bases. The CDR3 extends over 13 amino acids. Germline CDR1 SGHNT, CDR2 YENEEA. The CDR3 protein is CASSPDSNYGYTF. For the CDR3, the DNA is TGTGCCAGCAGCCCGGACAGTAACTATGGCTACACCTTC. Together with reference TRBV11-3 and TRBJ1-2, the CDR3 gives the full variable domain: EAGVVQSPRYKIIEKKQPVAFWCNPISGHNTLYWYLQNLGQGPELLIRYENEEAVDDSQLPKDRFSAERLKGVDSTLKIQPAELGDSAVYLCASSPDSNYGYTFGSGTRLTVV.

The chain carries TRBV25-1 and TRBJ2-3; TRBD1 aligns across 7 bases. The germline gives CDR1 MGHDK, CDR2 SYGVNS. V gave up 2 bases and J gave up 2 bases; unmatched junction bases: 7. The CDR3 consists of 16 residues. CDR3 residues: CASSEMGTDFTDTQYF. CDR3 sequence (DNA): TGTGCCAGCAGTGAAATGGGGACAGACTTCACAGATACGCAGTATTTT.

The gene calls are TRBV20-1 and TRBJ2-1; D might be TRBD2 (6 bases). Trimming removed 5 bases at V and 8 bases at J, with 10 bases between. The CDR3 is 11 amino acids. In germline, CDR1 is DFQATT, CDR2 SNEGSKA (reference sequence). CDR3 residues: CSAPSAYEQFF. CDR3 nucleotides: TGCAGTGCTCCTAGCGCCTATGAGCAGTTCTTC.

The chain has TRBV4-1 and TRBJ2-1; no firm D call. Deletions cut 0 bases from V and 2 bases from J, with 11 bases between. The CDR3 runs to 16 residues. CDR1 and CDR2 (germline): MGHRA, YSYEKL. For the CDR3, the DNA is TGCGCCAGCAGCCAAGATGAGATTAGAGCCTACAATGAGCAGTTCTTC. It encodes CASSQDEIRAYNEQFF.

The chain has TRBV7-2 and TRBJ1-2, with 7 bases aligning to TRBD1. Germline trimming cut 2 bases from V and 8 bases from J; bases unmatched to any gene: 5. CDR3 length: 13 residues. Germline lookup yields CDR1 SGHTA and CDR2 FQGNSA. The CDR3 region is CASSLRDSSGYTF. The CDR3 DNA reads as TGTGCCAGCAGCTTACGGGACAGTAGCGGCTACACCTTC.

The chain employs TRBV19 and TRBJ1-5; D perhaps matches TRBD1 (5 bases). Germline V gives CDR1 LNHDA, CDR2 SQIVND (reference sequence). The CDR3 totals 15 residues. V dropped 6 bases and J dropped 7 bases, with 19 bases sitting between them. The CDR3 DNA sequence: TGTGCCAGTAGAACTATCAGGGATGGAGGGCAGCCCCAGCATTTT. Amino acids: CASRTIRDGGQPQHF.

V and J are TRBV6-1 and TRBJ1-2, with 9 bases identical to TRBD1. V shed 0 bases, J shed 6 bases, and the junction held 5 bases outside the gene matches. This CDR3 comprises 15 residues. Germline CDR1 MNHNS, CDR2 SASEGT. CDR3 DNA sequence: TGTGCCAGCAGTGAAGCGGGGGACAGGGAGGATGGCTACACCTTC. Its protein is CASSEAGDREDGYTF.

This chain uses TRBV5-5 with TRBJ1-2, with 8 nucleotides matching TRBD1. The CDR3 loop spans 18 amino acids. Germline trimming cut 2 bases from V and 5 bases from J; bases unmatched to any gene: 17. Germline values: CDR1 SGHKS, CDR2 YYEKEE (reference sequence). The CDR3 loop is CASSLTPTTQGAVYGYTF. For the CDR3, the DNA is TGTGCCAGCAGCTTAACACCCACTACTCAGGGGGCTGTTTATGGCTACACCTTC. Full variable domain (missing parts from reference TRBV5-5 and TRBJ1-2): DAGVTQSPTHLIKTRGQQVTLRCSPISGHKSVSWYQQVLGQGPQFIFQYYEKEERGRGNFPDRFSARQFPNYSSELNVNALLLGDSALYLCASSLTPTTQGAVYGYTFGSGTRLTVV.

This sequence joins TRBV10-3 and TRBJ2-7; TRBD1 matches at 9 bases. The CDR3 contains 15 residues. Germline CDR1 reads ENHRY; CDR2 reads SYGVKD. The V gene end was trimmed by 4 bases and the J gene end by 2 bases; junction bases not matched to a gene: 6. The CDR3 here is CAISGRTGEAYEQYF. CDR3 nucleotide sequence: TGTGCCATCAGTGGCCGGACAGGGGAAGCCTACGAGCAGTACTTC.

This clone was seen just once. This chain connects TRBV6-4 to TRBJ2-7, with a weak D call TRBD1 (5 bases). Germline CDR1 and CDR2: MRHNA and SNTAGT. V lost 5 bases to trimming and J lost 7 bases, with 27 bases between them. This CDR3 has 17 amino acids. CDR3 in DNA: TGTGCCAGCAGTCCAAACCATGGGGCAGGTCTATCGTGGGAGCAGTACGTC. Translation gives CASSPNHGAGLSWEQYV.

V usage is TRBV11-2 and J usage is TRBJ2-3; 8 bases are a match to TRBD1. Germline values: CDR1 SGHAT, CDR2 FQNNGV. Losses at the gene ends were 5 bases for V and 2 bases for J; bases not matched to a gene: 9. The CDR3 runs to 16 residues. CDR3 loop: CASSPRRQGPTDTQYF. The CDR3 DNA reads as TGTGCCAGCAGCCCCAGAAGACAGGGGCCCACAGATACGCAGTATTTT.

V gene TRBV11-2 combines with J gene TRBJ1-3; D is ambiguous. CDR3 size: 16 residues. CDR1 is SGHAT, CDR2 FQNNGV, per germline. Trimming removed 0 bases at V and 0 bases at J, with 9 bases between. The CDR3 nucleotides are TGTGCCAGCAGCTTAGATCTGGCCAGCTCTGGAAACACCATATATTTT. It specifies CASSLDLASSGNTIYF. Variable domain in full (rest from reference TRBV11-2 and TRBJ1-3): EAGVAQSPRYKIIEKRQSVAFWCNPISGHATLYWYQQILGQGPKLLIQFQNNGVVDDSQLPKDRFSAERLKGVDSTLKIQPAKLEDSAVYLCASSLDLASSGNTIYFGEGSWLTVV.

This chain uses TRBV28 with TRBJ2-3; D is possibly TRBD2 (5 bases). V dropped 4 bases and J dropped 0 bases, with 23 bases sitting between them. Germline assignment: CDR1 MDHEN and CDR2 SYDVKM. CDR3 size: 19 residues. The CDR3, as DNA: TGTGCCAGCAGTTCCCATTTCGGGAAGCGCCAATCTAGCACAGATACGCAGTATTTT. As protein: CASSSHFGKRQSSTDTQYF.

This clone was picked up one time. The V and J genes are TRBV15 and TRBJ1-2; 7 nucleotides align to TRBD1. Germline CDR1 LNHNV, CDR2 YYDKDF (reference sequence). The CDR3 runs to 15 residues. J gave up 4 bases and V 3 bases, and 8 bases lay outside the gene matches. CDR3 sequence: CATSRGQDRFYGYTF. Written as DNA, the CDR3 is TGTGCCACCAGCAGGGGGCAGGACAGGTTCTATGGCTACACCTTC. The full variable domain, in which reference TRBV15 and TRBJ1-2 provide the parts outside the CDR3, is DAMVIQNPRYQVTQFGKPVTLSCSQTLNHNVMYWYQQKSSQAPKLLFHYYDKDFNNEADTPDNFQSRRPNTSFCFLDIRSPGLGDTAMYLCATSRGQDRFYGYTFGSGTRLTVV.

The chain recombines TRBV7-8 with TRBJ1-2, with 9 positions matching TRBD1. Germline trimming cut 2 bases from V and 0 bases from J; bases unmatched to any gene: 13. This CDR3 has 19 residues. The germline V gene encodes CDR1 SGHVS and CDR2 FQNEAQ. CDR3 sequence reads: CASSLRVRGQGDANYGYTF. DNA of the CDR3: TGTGCCAGCAGCTTAAGGGTCCGGGGACAGGGTGATGCTAACTATGGCTACACCTTC.

This sequence joins TRBV10-3 and TRBJ2-7; weak D call: TRBD1 (5 bases). The CDR3 sequence is 14 residues long. CDR1 and CDR2 (germline): ENHRY, SYGVKD. The V gene lost 6 bases and the J gene lost 0 bases, with 12 bases spanning the gap. DNA for the CDR3: TGTGCCATCAGAGATAGGGGTTCCTCCTACGAGCAGTACTTC. It codes for CAIRDRGSSYEQYF.

The gene calls are TRBV30 and TRBJ2-1, with D hard to call. Germline values: CDR1 GTSNPN, CDR2 SVGIG (reference sequence). This CDR3 has 13 amino acids. V was cut by 2 bases and J by 9 bases, with 14 bases left in between. The CDR3 reads CAWSPRFIGEQFF. The CDR3 DNA is TGTGCCTGGAGTCCCCGGTTCATCGGTGAGCAGTTCTTC. Supplemented by reference TRBV30 and TRBJ2-1, the full variable domain reads SQTIHQWPATLVQPVGSPLSLECTVEGTSNPNLYWYRQAAGRGLQLLFYSVGIGQISSEVPQNLSASRPQDRQFILSSKKLLLSDSGFYLCAWSPRFIGEQFFGPGTRLTVL.

The V call is TRBV6-7, the J call TRBJ1-6; the D is unclear. TRBV6-7 is reported as an ORF; its role is uncertain. CDR3 size: 13 residues. With 6 bases removed from V and 0 bases from J, the gap between germline ends came to 3 bases. The CDR3 DNA sequence: TGTGCCAGCAGCAGCTCCTATAATTCACCCCTCCACTTT. Translation gives CASSSSYNSPLHF.

CDR3 DNA: TGTGCCAGCAGCTTAGCCGGGACAGGGGCCTACAATGAGCAGTTCTTC. Protein sequence: CASSLAGTGAYNEQFF. The V and J genes are TRBV7-9 and TRBJ2-1; TRBD1 agrees at 10 bases. Germline CDR1 is SEHNR and CDR2 is FQNEAQ (reference sequence). Unmatched junction bases numbered 1, after V lost 0 bases and J lost 2 bases. The CDR3 consists of 16 residues.

This chain connects TRBV6-5 to TRBJ2-7; unclear D gene. CDR1 is MNHEY, CDR2 SVGAGI, per germline. This CDR3 comprises 10 residues. With 8 bases removed from V and 3 bases from J, the gap between germline ends came to 5 bases. The CDR3 loop reads CASADYEQYF. In nucleotides, the CDR3 is TGTGCCAGCGCGGACTACGAGCAGTACTTC.

CDR3 sequence (DNA): TGTGCCAGCTCACCGACTAGCGGGAGTGGGTATGAGCAGTTCTTC. This sequence encodes CASSPTSGSGYEQFF. The chain has TRBV18 and TRBJ2-1; 12 positions match TRBD2. The CDR3 contains 15 residues. The junction had 5 bases not matched to a gene; V was cut back by 3 bases and J by 8 bases. Looked up from germline, CDR1 is KGHSH and CDR2 is LQKENI. Full variable domain (outside the CDR3, taken from reference TRBV18 and TRBJ2-1): NAGVMQNPRHLVRRRGQEARLRCSPMKGHSHVYWYRQLPEEGLKFMVYLQKENIIDESGMPKERFSAEFPKEGPSILRIQQVVRGDSAAYFCASSPTSGSGYEQFFGPGTRLTVL.

The chain couples TRBV6-2 or TRBV6-3 to TRBJ1-2; 8 bases fit TRBD1. J was trimmed by 6 bases and V by 2 bases; bases with no gene match: 11. Per germline, CDR1 MNHEY and CDR2 SVGEGT. The CDR3 is 16 residues long. CDR3: CASSYRGTGLGDGYTF. The DNA of the CDR3 is TGTGCCAGCAGTTACCGTGGGACAGGCCTAGGAGATGGCTACACCTTC.

This chain links TRBV5-1 with TRBJ1-4; D unresolved. This CDR3 contains 17 residues. V lost 0 bases and J lost 0, with 12 bases in between. The germline V gene encodes CDR1 SGHRS and CDR2 YFSETQ. CDR3 loop: CASSLGVAFSTNEKLFF. For the CDR3, the DNA is TGCGCCAGCAGCTTGGGGGTAGCCTTCTCAACTAATGAAAAACTGTTTTTT.

The chain combines TRBV11-2 with TRBJ1-1; no definite D call. The germline gives CDR1 SGHAT, CDR2 FQNNGV. The CDR3 consists of 13 residues. Between the trimmed V and J ends, which lost 0 bases and 10 bases, there was a span of 12 bases. The CDR3 DNA reads TGTGCCAGCAGCTTAGATCCTGCGCGAAGAGCTTTCTTT. Translating it yields CASSLDPARRAFF.

This sequence joins TRBV11-3 and TRBJ2-7; 11 nucleotides align to TRBD2. The V gene end was trimmed by 6 bases and the J gene end by 3 bases; junction bases not matched to a gene: 4. The CDR3 consists of 14 residues. CDR1 and CDR2 (germline): SGHNT, YENEEA. CDR3 coding DNA: TGTGCCAGCAGACAACTAGCGGGAGACTACGAGCAGTACTTC. Its protein is CASRQLAGDYEQYF.

CDR3 nucleotide sequence: TGTGCTAGTGGTTTCCCCTCCCAGGGTGAAAAGGGATATTATGGCTACACCTTC. Protein product: CASGFPSQGEKGYYGYTF. This sequence joins TRBV12-5 and TRBJ1-2; D may be TRBD1 (5 bases). This CDR3 contains 18 residues. Trimming removed 3 bases at V and 5 bases at J, with 25 bases between. Germline values: CDR1 LGHNT, CDR2 FRNRAP.

The CDR3 sequence: CASSLEGGYTEAFF. CDR3 coding DNA: TGTGCCAGCAGCTTAGAGGGGGGGTACACTGAAGCTTTCTTT. V gene TRBV7-2 combines with J gene TRBJ1-1; a weak D match, TRBD1 (6 bases). With 1 base removed from V and 3 bases from J, the gap between germline ends came to 9 bases. The CDR3 is made up of 14 amino acids. Germline V gives CDR1 SGHTA, CDR2 FQGNSA.